This entry concerns a single TCR beta chain. The data were taken from a study of early T cells in non-severe SARS-CoV-2 infection. Looking at the study overall: Unpaired chains resulted from sequencing bulk RNA of unsorted whole blood.

TCRdb re-derived calls from the 5' RACE reads in MiXCR, one entry per CDR3 protein. The sample includes tens of thousands of distinct CDR3 sequences, 6.5% to 9% seen only once; the top ten take about 9%. This TCR derives from an adult who was a healthcare worker with PCR-confirmed SARS-CoV-2 infection or an uninfected control (not recorded which). Sequenced sample: whole blood.

CDR3 bases: TGTGCCATCAGTGAGTCGCCCCAGGCGTACGAGCAGTACTTC. As protein: CAISESPQAYEQYF. This rearrangement joins TRBV10-3 to TRBJ2-7; no clear D. The CDR3 has 14 residues. Germline V gene lookup returns CDR1 ENHRY and CDR2 SYGVKD. Between the trimmed V and J ends, which lost 0 bases and 4 bases, there was a span of 10 bases.